The 2 T cell receptor beta chains presented below share a single source sample, sequenced in a study of immune heterogeneity within non-small cell lung tumors. Template was bulk tumor genomic DNA, about 600 ng per sample. Several biopsies per primary tumor were taken during surgery, spaced as far apart as possible. It was patients with untreated, newly diagnosed non-small cell lung cancer who underwent curative surgery. The TCR beta CDR3 region underwent multiplex PCR amplification with 32 V and 13 J primers. MiXCR was run by TCRdb on the multiplex PCR reads, yielding one entry per CDR3 protein. The data contain over 3,000 distinct CDR3 sequences, under 35% of them singletons. Material for sequencing was lung tumor tissue. These receptors originate from a man in his sixties with non-small cell lung cancer.

In this sample, this clonotype is medium-sized. The CDR3 DNA reads TGTGCCACCCTAAATTCCGGACTAGCGGACAACTACGAGCAGTACTTC. Translating it yields CATLNSGLADNYEQYF. This chain connects TRBV6-1 to TRBJ2-7; 10 nucleotides agree with TRBD2. The length of the CDR3 is 16 residues. Looked up from germline, CDR1 is MNHNS and CDR2 is SASEGT. Trimming removed 10 bases from V and 3 bases from J; junction bases left unmatched: 15.

This clonotype has a single count. A read error may account for a junction end that differs from germline. The chain recombines TRBV6-1 with TRBJ1-2; D is perhaps TRBD1 (5 bases). This CDR3 region has 14 residues. Germline assignment: CDR1 MNHNS and CDR2 SASEGT. This CDR3 reads CAGSPGTSYYGYTF. CDR3 bases: TGTGCCGGCAGTCCTGGGACGAGCTACTATGGCTACACCTTC.